This T cell receptor beta chain was sequenced during a study of STAT5B mutations in CD4+ large granular lymphocyte leukemia. Trimming at V came to 3 bases and at J to 4 bases, leaving 6 bases not matched to a gene. Germline assignment: CDR1 GTSNPN and CDR2 SVGIG (reference sequence). The CDR3 runs 15 residues. The assay was immunoSEQ multiplex PCR, and TCRdb's table has in-frame clones only and misses some. The repertoire holds about 48,000 clones, with 60% to 75% as singletons. Input material: CD4+ T cells from blood buffy coats. The rearrangement uses TRBV30 and TRBJ1-3, with 10 bases fitting TRBD1. The receptor was derived from a human donor in good health. The CDR3 is CAWRTGTGAGNTIYF. DNA for the CDR3: TGTGCCTGGAGGACCGGGACAGGGGCAGGAAACACCATATATTTT.